This TCR beta chain was profiled in a study of memory CD4+ T cells and cytomegalovirus serostatus. The germline CDR1 and CDR2 sequences are ENHRY and SYGVKD. The ends were cut back, 0 bases at V and 3 bases at J, with 8 bases in the middle. This CDR3 is 14 amino acids long. Concerning this clone: Its antigen is currently unknown.

Study-wide results and caveats: Suggested: most of the CMV-linked TCR signature lies in CD4+ memory cells. A US-trained random forest predicted CMV serostatus with median AUC 0.91.

The assay was immunoSEQ multiplex PCR, and TCRdb's table has in-frame clones only and misses some. The sample has roughly 50,000 clones, 82% seen once; the top ten hold just under 0.5%. Single viable CD3+CD4+CD8-CD45RO+ cells were sorted as the memory CD4+ T cells. After thawing, CD4+ T cells were positively selected. Sequencing input: memory CD4+ T cells from blood. The TCR originated in an adult in good health and CMV-seronegative. Some clones in this sample may be carry-over from other donors' samples. The chain employs TRBV10-3 and TRBJ1-2, with D hard to call. Here the CDR3 DNA reads TGTGCCATCAGTGAGTCCGGCTCCTACTATGGCTACACCTTC. Translation gives CAISESGSYYGYTF.